What follows are 13 T cell receptor beta chains derived from one specimen sequenced in a study of STAT5B mutations in CD4+ large granular lymphocyte leukemia. TCRdb's table, derived via immunoSEQ multiplex PCR, lists solely in-frame clones and lacks some. The data hold 30,000 to 40,000 clones, with 76% observed a single time. The specimen was CD4+ T cells from blood buffy coats. The receptors stem from a human donor in good health.

This chain connects TRBV18 to TRBJ1-1, with D possibly TRBD1 on 5 matching bases. Germline-derived CDR1 and CDR2 are KGHSH and LQKENI. With 0 bases removed from V and 6 bases from J, the gap between germline ends came to 11 bases. The CDR3 consists of 14 residues. The CDR3 DNA reads TGTGCCAGCTCACCACCTGGGACGGTCCCTGAAGCTTTCTTT. Encoded protein: CASSPPGTVPEAFF.

This chain joins TRBV9 and TRBJ2-2; D might be TRBD2 (5 bases). Germline V gene sequence: CDR1 SGDLS, CDR2 YYNGEE. There are 18 residues in the CDR3. Between the trimmed V and J ends, which lost 0 bases and 0 bases, there was a span of 15 bases. The CDR3 DNA sequence: TGTGCCAGCAGCGTAGCTGGTGGCGGGCAAACGAACACCGGGGAGCTGTTTTTT. Translated: CASSVAGGGQTNTGELFF.

This clone was recorded once. The rearrangement joins TRBV7-2 to TRBJ2-5; D unresolved. The V end was cut by 5 bases, the J end by 4 bases, with 11 bases between. The CDR3 totals 13 residues. Germline V gene sequence: CDR1 SGHTA, CDR2 FQGNSA. In DNA, the CDR3 is TGTGCCAGCAGCCCATACTCTCCAGAGACCCAGTACTTC. It encodes CASSPYSPETQYF. Looking up the rest from reference TRBV7-2 and TRBJ2-5 gives the full variable domain: GAGVSQSPSNKVTEKGKDVELRCDPISGHTALYWYRQSLGQGLEFLIYFQGNSAPDKSGLPSDRFSAERTGGSVSTLTIQRTQQEDSAVYLCASSPYSPETQYFGPGTRLLVL.

This clone was observed a handful of times. The V and J genes are TRBV29-1 and TRBJ1-4; 7 bases agree with TRBD1. With 4 bases clipped from V and 8 bases from J, the junction kept 7 bases outside the gene matches. This CDR3 contains 13 residues. CDR1 is SQVTM, CDR2 ANQGSEA, per germline. This chain's CDR3 is CSVGRQGGEKLFF. As DNA, the CDR3 is TGCAGCGTTGGGAGACAGGGTGGGGAAAAACTGTTTTTT.

The chain carries TRBV11-2 and TRBJ1-2, with D perhaps matching TRBD1 (5 bases). The length of the CDR3 is 15 residues. The germline CDR1 and CDR2 sequences are SGHAT and FQNNGV. V gave up 4 bases and J gave up 4 bases, with 16 bases separating them. The CDR3 is CASSSSREGAYGYTF. For the CDR3, the DNA is TGTGCCAGCAGCTCCTCCAGGGAAGGAGCCTATGGCTACACCTTC.

In its sample, this clone was seen once. This sequence joins TRBV2 and TRBJ2-5; 7 bases are shared with TRBD2. Germline CDR1 is SNHLY and CDR2 is FYNNEI. With V trimmed by 7 bases and J by 2 bases, 4 bases remained unmatched. The CDR3 spans 13 residues. The CDR3 spells CASMLAEQETQYF. CDR3 DNA sequence: TGTGCCAGCATGCTAGCGGAACAAGAGACCCAGTACTTC.

This clone has just a few counts. Other DNA sequences of this sample code for an identical CDR3. The genes are TRBV7-9 and TRBJ1-1; no firm D call. Germline CDR1 and CDR2: SEHNR and FQNEAQ (reference sequence). The V gene lost 6 bases and the J gene lost 0 bases, with 5 bases spanning the gap. There are 12 residues in the CDR3. The CDR3 is CASRPVNTEAFF. DNA for the CDR3: TGTGCCAGCAGGCCAGTGAACACTGAAGCTTTCTTT. Using reference TRBV7-9 and TRBJ1-1 for the parts outside the CDR3, the full variable domain is DTGVSQNPRHKITKRGQNVTFRCDPISEHNRLYWYRQTLGQGPEFLTYFQNEAQLEKSRLLSDRFSAERPKGSFSTLEIQRTEQGDSAMYLCASRPVNTEAFFGQGTRLTVV.

This clone turned up a few times. The genes are TRBV4-2 and TRBJ1-5; TRBD1 is a possible D gene (5 bases). The CDR3 totals 15 residues. Between the trimmed V and J ends, which lost 4 bases and 4 bases, there was a span of 14 bases. Germline V gene lookup returns CDR1 LGHNA and CDR2 YNFKEQ. CDR3 protein: CASSPRTSQNQPQHF. In DNA form, the CDR3 reads TGTGCCAGCAGCCCCCGGACAAGCCAGAATCAGCCCCAGCATTTT.

The chain has TRBV5-6 and TRBJ2-7; either TRBD1 or TRBD2 may fit D (5 bases each). CDR3 size: 15 residues. Germline CDR1 is SGHDT and CDR2 is YYEEEE. V lost 4 bases and J lost 3, with 17 bases in between. CDR3 in amino acids: CASSLRGLRNYEQYF. CDR3 DNA sequence: TGTGCCAGCAGCCTCCGGGGCCTCCGAAACTACGAGCAGTACTTC.

The chain recombines TRBV29-1 with TRBJ1-2; D unresolved. The CDR3 loop spans 12 amino acids. Trimming took off 5 bases at V and 7 bases at J, with 14 bases between the two ends. Germline assignment: CDR1 SQVTM and CDR2 ANQGSEA. The CDR3 bases are TGCAGCGTTTGGGCTTTTAATCTTGGCTACACCTTC. Amino acid sequence: CSVWAFNLGYTF.

The rearrangement links TRBV7-9 to TRBJ2-6, with D unclear. Trimming pared 6 bases from V and 0 bases from J, leaving 18 bases between. CDR3 length: 18 residues. Looked up from germline, CDR1 is SEHNR and CDR2 is FQNEAQ (reference sequence). The CDR3 DNA reads as TGTGCCAGCAGACCTCAAGGCCACCCGTTCTCTGGGGCCAACGTCCTGACTTTC. It codes for CASRPQGHPFSGANVLTF.

V usage is TRBV7-2 and J usage is TRBJ2-1, with TRBD1 matching over 10 bases. Germline CDR1 reads SGHTA; CDR2 reads FQGNSA. The CDR3 length is 14 residues. Trimming at V came to 5 bases and at J to 6 bases, leaving 4 bases not matched to a gene. The CDR3 loop reads CASSDRTGGNEQFF. The CDR3 DNA reads as TGTGCCAGCAGCGATAGGACAGGGGGCAATGAGCAGTTCTTC.

This clone appeared a single time. The V call is TRBV7-2, the J call TRBJ1-1, with D maybe TRBD1 (5 bases). Trimming removed 5 bases from V and 11 bases from J, with 18 bases in between. This CDR3 is built from 13 residues. CDR1 is SGHTA and CDR2 is FQGNSA in the germline V gene. The CDR3 reads CASSPRRLEGAFF. Here the CDR3 DNA reads TGTGCCAGCAGCCCCAGGCGGCTAGAGGGGGCTTTCTTT.